Listed below are T cell receptor beta chains from one sample, sequenced in a study of CD8 T cells in Susac syndrome. Using its own MiXCR run on the immunoSEQ multiplex PCR reads, TCRdb lists one record per CDR3 protein. This table holds some 180,000 distinct CDR3 sequences, over 85% found once. Sequences were obtained from CD4+ T cells from PBMCs. The origin of the receptors is a human donor in good health. CDR3s include the opening cysteine and the closing phenylalanine or tryptophan. D genes are given only for firm matches. Part of the rows lack a size; the others show once, few, many or a class for expanded clones.

CDR3nt | CDR3aa | d_gene | j_gene | v_gene | abundance
TGTGCCAATACAAGAGAGGGCTTGGTTCAGTACTTC | CANTREGLVQYF | NA | TRBJ2-4 | TRBV2 | NA
TGTGCCAGCAGCTCCTCTAGCGGGAGACCTGAGCAGTTCTTC | CASSSSSGRPEQFF | TRBD2 | TRBJ2-1 | TRBV7-9 | NA
TGCAGTGCCTCCCCGAGGACAGGGAAGTACGAGCAGTACTTC | CSASPRTGKYEQYF | TRBD1 | TRBJ2-7 | TRBV20-1 | NA
TGTGCCAGCATTCAGGGACGGGGGAACACTGAAGCTTTCTTT | CASIQGRGNTEAFF | NA | TRBJ1-1 | TRBV2 | NA
TGTGCCAGCAGTTCAGGGGGGTACAGAGAGACCCAGTACTTC | CASSSGGYRETQYF | NA | TRBJ2-5 | TRBV27 | once
TGTGCCAGCAGAACAGGGACAGCAAACACTGAAGCTTTCTTT | CASRTGTANTEAFF | TRBD1 | TRBJ1-1 | TRBV3-1 | NA
TGTGCCAGCAGCCAAGAAGGTGAGCAGTTCTTC | CASSQEGEQFF | NA | TRBJ2-1 | TRBV16 | NA
TGTGCCAGCAGCTTGGGCTCTAGAGGGGAGACCCAGTACTTC | CASSLGSRGETQYF | NA | TRBJ2-5 | TRBV5-6 | NA
TGTGCCAGCAGTTACGGAGGGGCCTTAGGGGGGGCCAACGTCCTGACTTTC | CASSYGGALGGANVLTF | NA | TRBJ2-6 | TRBV6-2/TRBV6-3 | NA
TGCAGTGCTAGAGAGTGGCGGGAGGGTGCCTACGAGCAGTACTTC | CSAREWREGAYEQYF | TRBD2 | TRBJ2-7 | TRBV20-1 | NA
TGTGCCAGCAGTTGGCGGAGGAATCAGCCCCAGCATTTT | CASSWRRNQPQHF | NA | TRBJ1-5 | TRBV27 | NA
TGTGCCAGCAGGTTGAGTAGCGGGAGAGAGACCCAGTACTTC | CASRLSSGRETQYF | TRBD2 | TRBJ2-5 | TRBV2 | NA
TGTGCCTGGGGGCCGGGGGGGCCGAGAGGCTACACCTTC | CAWGPGGPRGYTF | NA | TRBJ1-2 | TRBV30 | NA
TGCAGTGCTAGACGACTAGCGGTGGCCTACGAGCAGTACTTC | CSARRLAVAYEQYF | TRBD2 | TRBJ2-7 | TRBV20-1 | NA
TGCAGCGTTGGTCCGACAGGGGAGGGGAAAGAGACCCAGTACTTC | CSVGPTGEGKETQYF | NA | TRBJ2-5 | TRBV29-1 | once
TGCAGCGTTGAAAAAACTAGCGGGAGTTCCAAAAACATTCAGTACTTC | CSVEKTSGSSKNIQYF | TRBD2 | TRBJ2-4 | TRBV29-1 | NA
TGTGCCAGCAGCATGGGACCGGCAGAGGGAGAGACCCAGTACTTC | CASSMGPAEGETQYF | NA | TRBJ2-5 | TRBV9 | NA
TGTGCCAGCAGCCAAGCGGAGACGTCCTATGGCTACACCTTC | CASSQAETSYGYTF | NA | TRBJ1-2 | TRBV4-2 | once
TGTGCCAGCAGTGGGCTCGGGCTCTATGGCTACACCTTC | CASSGLGLYGYTF | NA | TRBJ1-2 | TRBV27 | NA
TGCAGCGGGGGACTAGCGGGACCAGATACGCAGTATTTT | CSGGLAGPDTQYF | TRBD2 | TRBJ2-3 | TRBV29-1 | once
TGTGCCAGCAGCCGGGGACAGGGGGTGAGCTACGAGCAGTACTTC | CASSRGQGVSYEQYF | TRBD1 | TRBJ2-7 | TRBV13 | NA
TGCAGCGTGGGGGGGACAGGGCACTACGAGCAGTACTTC | CSVGGTGHYEQYF | TRBD1 | TRBJ2-7 | TRBV29-1 | NA